This is a list of T cell receptor beta chains from one sample in a study of blood T cell repertoires in COVID-19. The repertoire was sequenced with immunoSEQ multiplex PCR; TCRdb's copy has only in-frame clones and lacks some. The data show tens of thousands of clones, roughly 90% seen once. Sequencing input: peripheral blood. Receptors were obtained from a man between 65 and 80 years old with active COVID-19. Each CDR3 is given with its conserved first and last residue. D genes are given only for firm matches. Clone size is not always given. Where it is, it says once, few, many or a class for expanded clones.

cdr3_nt	cdr3_aa	j_call	v_call	d_call	clone_size
TGTGCCTGGAGTGAGGACAGTTCCTACGAGCAGTACTTC	CAWSEDSSYEQYF	TRBJ2-7	TRBV30	NA	NA
TGTGCCAGCAGCGCTAGCGGGAGCTCCTACAATGAGCAGTTCTTC	CASSASGSSYNEQFF	TRBJ2-1	TRBV7-9	TRBD2	NA
TGTGCCAGCAGTGAAGCGCAGAGGAGTGGAAACACCATATATTTT	CASSEAQRSGNTIYF	TRBJ1-3	TRBV2	NA	few
TGTGCCAGCTCACCCCGGGACAGGGGAATTATCGCCGGGGAGCTGTTTTTT	CASSPRDRGIIAGELFF	TRBJ2-2	TRBV18	TRBD1	NA
TGTGCCAGCAGCCAGGGCAGGGTCTCTGGAAACACCATATATTTT	CASSQGRVSGNTIYF	TRBJ1-3	TRBV3-1/TRBV3-2	NA	NA
TGTGCCAGCAGCCAAGATCGGCAGGGCCATGGCTACACCTTC	CASSQDRQGHGYTF	TRBJ1-2	TRBV3-1/TRBV3-2	NA	NA
TGTGCCAGCAGTGACTCGGCGGGAGGTAACAATGAGCAGTTCTTC	CASSDSAGGNNEQFF	TRBJ2-1	TRBV6-4	TRBD2	medium-sized
TGTGCTAGTGGTTTGGCAGCCTACAGGGGGTCGGAGACCCAGTACTTC	CASGLAAYRGSETQYF	TRBJ2-5	TRBV12-5	TRBD1	once
TGTGCCAGTAGTATGTATTACAATGAGCAGTTCTTC	CASSMYYNEQFF	TRBJ2-1	TRBV19	NA	NA
TGCGCCAGCAGTGCAAAACGGACAGGAAATTTTAAAGAGACCCAGTACTTC	CASSAKRTGNFKETQYF	TRBJ2-5	TRBV10-2	TRBD1	NA
TGTGCCAGCAGCCCCGAGGTGGCTGGCTACACCTTC	CASSPEVAGYTF	TRBJ1-2	TRBV7-9	NA	NA
TGCGCCAGCAGCCTTGGACAGGGCGCCTACGAGCAGTACTTC	CASSLGQGAYEQYF	TRBJ2-7	TRBV5-1	TRBD1	few
TGTGCCAGCAGCTTAGACGGGGGGCCCTACAATGAGCAGTTCTTC	CASSLDGGPYNEQFF	TRBJ2-1	TRBV7-3	NA	once
TGCGCCAGCTTTTTTCAGGGGGACACCGGGGAGCTGTTTTTT	CASFFQGDTGELFF	TRBJ2-2	TRBV5-1	TRBD1	NA
TGTGCCAGCACTCCAGGACAGGGACTAGGCTACACCTTC	CASTPGQGLGYTF	TRBJ1-2	TRBV28	TRBD1	NA
TGTGCCAGCAGCACACAGGGTGGGAACACTGAAGCTTTCTTT	CASSTQGGNTEAFF	TRBJ1-1	TRBV5-6	NA	NA
TGTGCCAGCAGTTCTCTCCGGTTTGGCTACACCTTC	CASSSLRFGYTF	TRBJ1-2	TRBV6-5	NA	few
TGTGCCAGCAGCCAAGAACGGGGGGGATGGAACACTGAAGCTTTCTTT	CASSQERGGWNTEAFF	TRBJ1-1	TRBV14	NA	once
TGTGCCAGCAGTATTTCAGTCCAAGAGACCCAGTACTTC	CASSISVQETQYF	TRBJ2-5	TRBV2	NA	NA
TGTGCCAGCAGCGTAGGCCCCTCGCGACTTCACAATGAGCAGTTCTTC	CASSVGPSRLHNEQFF	TRBJ2-1	TRBV9	NA	NA
TGCGCCAGCAGCTTGTTGGGGGCGGATGGGGAGCTGTTTTTT	CASSLLGADGELFF	TRBJ2-2	TRBV5-1	NA	NA
TGTGCCAGCAGTGAACTCCGGGAGAGTAATTCACCCCTCCACTTT	CASSELRESNSPLHF	TRBJ1-6	TRBV2	NA	NA
TGTGCCAGCAGCGTAGATGTAGCGGGGGGTATCGCCTACGAGCAGTACTTC	CASSVDVAGGIAYEQYF	TRBJ2-7	TRBV9	TRBD2	NA
TGTGCCAGCAGCTGGGGAGACCAAGAGACCCAGTACTTC	CASSWGDQETQYF	TRBJ2-5	TRBV7-9	NA	NA
TGTGCCTGGAGTACCGGGACAGGGGTCTATAATTCACCCCTCCACTTT	CAWSTGTGVYNSPLHF	TRBJ1-6	TRBV30	TRBD1	once
TGCGCCAGCAGTACAGGGAACACTGAAGCTTTCTTT	CASSTGNTEAFF	TRBJ1-1	TRBV5-1	NA	NA
TGTGCCAGCTCACCATTCACAGGGAGTATGAACACTGAAGCTTTCTTT	CASSPFTGSMNTEAFF	TRBJ1-1	TRBV18	NA	NA
TGTGCCAGCAGTGAAGTAGCGGGGGGCTCGGCGAGAACCGGGGAGCTGTTTTTT	CASSEVAGGSARTGELFF	TRBJ2-2	TRBV6-1	TRBD2	NA
TGTGCCACCTCCTACCTGGCGAACACCGGGGAGCTGTTTTTT	CATSYLANTGELFF	TRBJ2-2	TRBV5-6	NA	NA
TGTGCCAGTACCACCATCCAGGGGGCGGAAAAACTGTTTTTT	CASTTIQGAEKLFF	TRBJ1-4	TRBV19	TRBD1	once
TGCGCCAGCAGCTTGGTTGGTAGCGGGGGGGCTAGTTACGAGCAGTACTTC	CASSLVGSGGASYEQYF	TRBJ2-7	TRBV5-1	TRBD2	NA
TGTGCCAGCAGCCCCCGAGTTGGAAACACCATATATTTT	CASSPRVGNTIYF	TRBJ1-3	TRBV7-6	NA	NA
TGTGCCAGCAGCTTAGAATTGGGAGGTGAGCAGTTCTTC	CASSLELGGEQFF	TRBJ2-1	TRBV11-3	NA	NA
TGTGCCAGCAGTTACTCGAGGTTGTCGCGGGGACGCGAACCGGCGTATTTT	CASSYSRLSRGREPAYF	TRBJ2-3	TRBV6-2/TRBV6-3	NA	NA
TGTGCCAGCAGCTTGGACAGGGGATTCACAGATACGCAGTATTTT	CASSLDRGFTDTQYF	TRBJ2-3	TRBV5-4	TRBD1	few
TGTGCCACCCGGGTTTATAGCTCTGGGGCCAACGTCCTGACTTTC	CATRVYSSGANVLTF	TRBJ2-6	TRBV6-5	NA	NA
TGCAGTGCTAGTCCCCTAGCGGACAATGAGCAGTTCTTC	CSASPLADNEQFF	TRBJ2-1	TRBV20-1	TRBD2	NA
TGTGCCAGCAGCTTAGCTAAGGGGATCACCTACGAGCAGTACTTC	CASSLAKGITYEQYF	TRBJ2-7	TRBV11-1	NA	NA
TGCGCCAGCAGCCCCGGAGGGGCAGGGGGCTTGAACACTGAAGCTTTCTTT	CASSPGGAGGLNTEAFF	TRBJ1-1	TRBV5-1	TRBD1	NA
TGTGCCAGCGCCGCGGCGATCGGGGAGCTGTTTTTT	CASAAAIGELFF	TRBJ2-2	TRBV6-5	NA	once
TGTGCCAGCAGCCCCCAGGCGGGGCGGGTTCGCGAGCAGTACTTC	CASSPQAGRVREQYF	TRBJ2-7	TRBV27	NA	once
TGTGCCAGCGGTAATCCGGATCAGCCCCAGCATTTT	CASGNPDQPQHF	TRBJ1-5	TRBV6-5	NA	NA
TGTGCCAGCTCACCCGGTAGTGGGGGGTACCACGAGCAGTACTTC	CASSPGSGGYHEQYF	TRBJ2-7	TRBV18	NA	NA
TGCAGCGCTACAGGGAAGACCTACTACGAGCAGTACTTC	CSATGKTYYEQYF	TRBJ2-7	TRBV29-1	NA	once
TGTGCCAGCTCACCTACGAGGAACACTGAAGCTTTCTTT	CASSPTRNTEAFF	TRBJ1-1	TRBV18	NA	NA
TGTGCCAGCAGCTTAGGCGGGGGTCCAGGAGGAGATACGCAGTATTTT	CASSLGGGPGGDTQYF	TRBJ2-3	TRBV7-9	TRBD2	once
TGTGCCAGTAGGAGCACAGGGGCGGCTAATGAAAAACTGTTTTTT	CASRSTGAANEKLFF	TRBJ1-4	TRBV19	TRBD1	NA
TGCGCCAGCAGCCTGCAAGAGACCCAGTACTTC	CASSLQETQYF	TRBJ2-5	TRBV5-1	NA	NA
TGTGCCAGCAGTGGATACACATTTGGCTACACCTTC	CASSGYTFGYTF	TRBJ1-2	TRBV25-1	NA	NA
TGCGCCAGCAGCCTGGAGGGGGACTCCTACAATGAGCAGTTCTTC	CASSLEGDSYNEQFF	TRBJ2-1	TRBV5-1	NA	NA
TGTGCCAGCAGGAGCCGGGACTTGATTTCAGATACGCAGTATTTT	CASRSRDLISDTQYF	TRBJ2-3	TRBV2	NA	NA